A single sample gave rise to the 18 T cell receptor beta chains below, sequenced in a study of a mutant IDH1 vaccine in newly diagnosed glioma. Sequencing used immunoSEQ multiplex PCR; TCRdb keeps in-frame clones, though not all of them. The data hold roughly 70,000 clones, with 83% observed a single time. Sample time point: baseline, week 1 (first vaccination visit). Treatment described: pre-vaccination baseline after standard-of-care therapy. The sequences come from peripheral blood mononuclear cells (PBMCs), collected from a glioma patient treated with radiotherapy, temozolomide or both. Source of these receptors: a woman aged 18-35 years with glioma. Some clones in this sample may be carry-over from other donors' samples.

The chain couples TRBV4-1 to TRBJ1-2; 8 bases agree with TRBD1. The V gene end was trimmed by 3 bases and the J gene end by 3 bases; junction bases not matched to a gene: 12. This CDR3 spans 17 amino acids. Germline V gene data show CDR1 as MGHRA and CDR2 as YSYEKL. The CDR3 sequence is CASSQTQAAGGHYGYTF. The DNA for the CDR3 is TGCGCCAGCAGCCAGACCCAAGCGGCAGGGGGCCACTATGGCTACACCTTC.

The chain uses TRBV29-1 and TRBJ1-1; TRBD1 is a possible D gene (5 bases). This CDR3 has 13 amino acids. Germline values: CDR1 SQVTM, CDR2 ANQGSEA. V was cut by 4 bases and J by 4 bases, with 13 bases left in between. The chain's CDR3 is CSVGRSGSTEAFF. DNA for the CDR3: TGCAGCGTTGGAAGGTCAGGGAGCACTGAAGCTTTCTTT.

The chain employs TRBV15 and TRBJ1-3; a weak D match, TRBD1 (5 bases). Trimming removed 0 bases at V and 0 bases at J, with 15 bases between. This CDR3 contains 18 residues. Germline V gives CDR1 LNHNV, CDR2 YYDKDF (reference sequence). CDR3 residues: CATSREGVGGISGNTIYF. DNA of the CDR3: TGTGCCACCAGCAGAGAGGGAGTTGGGGGAATCTCTGGAAACACCATATATTTT.

This chain links TRBV15 with TRBJ1-5, with unresolved D. The germline gives CDR1 LNHNV, CDR2 YYDKDF (reference sequence). CDR3 size: 17 residues. Between the trimmed V and J ends, which lost 3 bases and 10 bases, there was a span of 25 bases. CDR3 sequence: CATSREAKGRLGLPQHF. In DNA, the CDR3 is TGTGCCACCAGCAGGGAGGCGAAAGGCAGGTTGGGTCTCCCCCAGCATTTT. Filled out from reference TRBV15 and TRBJ1-5, the complete variable domain reads DAMVIQNPRYQVTQFGKPVTLSCSQTLNHNVMYWYQQKSSQAPKLLFHYYDKDFNNEADTPDNFQSRRPNTSFCFLDIRSPGLGDTAMYLCATSREAKGRLGLPQHFGDGTRLSIL.

The chain couples TRBV19 to TRBJ1-1, with no clear D. The V gene's germline CDR1 is LNHDA and CDR2 SQIVND (reference sequence). Deletions cut 4 bases from V and 7 bases from J, with 10 bases between. CDR3 size: 12 residues. CDR3 region: CASSTGASEAFF. CDR3 nucleotides: TGTGCCAGTAGTACCGGAGCGAGTGAAGCTTTCTTT.

V usage is TRBV7-2 and J usage is TRBJ2-2, with D maybe TRBD2 (7 bases). Germline V gene sequence: CDR1 SGHTA, CDR2 FQGNSA. The CDR3 has 14 residues. Trimming pared 7 bases from V and 4 bases from J, leaving 13 bases between. The CDR3 reads CASNRGASTGELFF. In DNA form, the CDR3 reads TGTGCCAGCAATCGGGGGGCGAGCACCGGGGAGCTGTTTTTT.

This clone occurred once. The rearrangement joins TRBV9 to TRBJ2-2, with a possible D match to TRBD2 (5 bases). CDR1 SGDLS and CDR2 YYNGEE come from the germline V gene. The V end lost 0 bases, the J end lost 1 base, and 7 bases lay between the germline ends. CDR3 length: 15 residues. CDR3 sequence (DNA): TGTGCCAGCAGCGTAGCGGGGAAGAACACCGGGGAGCTGTTTTTT. Translation gives CASSVAGKNTGELFF.

The V and J genes are TRBV27 and TRBJ1-2; D ambiguous. Germline V gene lookup returns CDR1 MNHEY and CDR2 SMNVEV (reference sequence). CDR3 length equals 13 residues. V lost 9 bases to trimming and J lost 0 bases, with 11 bases between them. As DNA, the CDR3 is TGTGCCAGTATGGACGGGGCTAACTATGGCTACACCTTC. This translates into CASMDGANYGYTF.

V and J are TRBV5-1 and TRBJ1-3; 9 positions agree with TRBD1. This CDR3 spans 17 amino acids. V was pared by 4 bases and J by 6 bases, with 14 bases of the junction left unmatched. Germline CDR1 and CDR2: SGHRS and YFSETQ. The CDR3 protein is CASSPQSWTGESNTIYF. CDR3 nucleotides: TGCGCCAGCAGCCCGCAATCATGGACAGGGGAATCAAACACCATATATTTT.

The genes are TRBV14 and TRBJ1-2; no definite D call. Between the trimmed V and J ends, which lost 4 bases and 1 base, there was a span of 13 bases. The germline CDR1 and CDR2 sequences are SGHDN and FVKESK. The CDR3 has 15 residues. Here the CDR3 reads CASSPRRFGNYGYTF. DNA of the CDR3: TGTGCCAGCAGCCCCCGTCGGTTCGGTAACTATGGCTACACCTTC. Based on the CDR3 plus reference TRBV14 and TRBJ1-2, the full variable domain is EAGVTQFPSHSVIEKGQTVTLRCDPISGHDNLYWYRRVMGKEIKFLLHFVKESKQDESGMPNNRFLAERTGGTYSTLKVQPAELEDSGVYFCASSPRRFGNYGYTFGSGTRLTVV.

This chain uses TRBV30 with TRBJ1-2; D remains unclear. CDR3 length: 12 residues. Germline assignment: CDR1 GTSNPN and CDR2 SVGIG (reference sequence). V gave up 1 base and J gave up 1 base, with 4 bases separating them. CDR3 nucleotides: TGTGCCTGGAGTGGGGGTAACTATGGCTACACCTTC. Translation gives CAWSGGNYGYTF. The full variable domain, completed using reference TRBV30 and TRBJ1-2, is SQTIHQWPATLVQPVGSPLSLECTVEGTSNPNLYWYRQAAGRGLQLLFYSVGIGQISSEVPQNLSASRPQDRQFILSSKKLLLSDSGFYLCAWSGGNYGYTFGSGTRLTVV.

The chain employs TRBV13 and TRBJ1-2; D possibly corresponds to TRBD1 (6 bases). The CDR3 spans 14 residues. Trimming took off 6 bases at V and 1 base at J, with 12 bases between the two ends. Per the germline V gene, CDR1 is PRHDT and CDR2 is FYEKMQ (reference sequence). CDR3 sequence reads: CASRRGGSNYGYTF. Here the CDR3 DNA reads TGTGCCAGCAGGAGGGGGGGGAGTAACTATGGCTACACCTTC. The entire variable domain, with the rest obtained from reference TRBV13 and TRBJ1-2, is as follows: AAGVIQSPRHLIKEKRETATLKCYPIPRHDTVYWYQQGPGQDPQFLISFYEKMQSDKGSIPDRFSAQQFSDYHSELNMSSLELGDSALYFCASRRGGSNYGYTFGSGTRLTVV.

This clone was recorded only once. The chain combines TRBV7-6 with TRBJ1-2; the D is unclear. V lost 5 bases to trimming and J lost 8 bases, with 12 bases between them. The CDR3 runs 12 residues. Per the germline V gene, CDR1 is SGHVS and CDR2 is FNYEAQ. CDR3 bases: TGTGCCAGCAGCGCTGGACTAAGCGGCTACACCTTC. Translating gives CASSAGLSGYTF.

In DNA form, the CDR3 reads TGTGCCATCAGCCAAGACAGGGGGGAAGCCCTGAATGAAAAACTGTTTTTT. This sequence encodes CAISQDRGEALNEKLFF. The J gene is TRBJ1-4, the V gene TRBV10-3, with TRBD1 matching over 9 bases. The CDR3 totals 17 residues. Trimming cost V 6 bases and J 5 bases; bases outside gene matches: 13. From germline, CDR1 is ENHRY and CDR2 SYGVKD.

The V call is TRBV9, the J call TRBJ1-5; 10 bases are a match to TRBD1. The trim removed 2 bases at V and 4 bases at J, leaving 3 bases unmatched. CDR3 length: 15 amino acids. Germline values: CDR1 SGDLS, CDR2 YYNGEE. CDR3 amino acids: CASSVTDRGNQPQHF. CDR3 coding DNA: TGTGCCAGCAGCGTCACGGACAGGGGGAATCAGCCCCAGCATTTT.

The rearrangement joins TRBV7-6 to TRBJ2-7; D possibly corresponds to TRBD2 (7 bases). Trimming took off 4 bases at V and 6 bases at J, with 16 bases between the two ends. Germline V gene sequence: CDR1 SGHVS, CDR2 FNYEAQ. The CDR3 contains 14 residues. Here the CDR3 reads CASSSLAGAGEQYF. CDR3 DNA sequence: TGTGCCAGCAGCTCTCTCGCGGGGGCGGGCGAGCAGTACTTC.

This clone was seen more than once but under ten times. This rearrangement joins TRBV15 to TRBJ1-5, with 7 bases aligning to TRBD1. Germline trimming cut 5 bases from V and 3 bases from J; bases unmatched to any gene: 4. Germline V gives CDR1 LNHNV, CDR2 YYDKDF (reference sequence). CDR3 size: 14 residues. The CDR3 DNA reads as TGTGCCACCAGCCTTGACAGGGCCAATCAGCCCCAGCATTTT. Protein product: CATSLDRANQPQHF.

The chain carries TRBV4-1 and TRBJ2-7; no firm D call. Trimming left V 4 bases short and J 0 bases short, with 4 bases between. Germline V gene data show CDR1 as MGHRA and CDR2 as YSYEKL. The CDR3 has 12 residues. CDR3: CASSPSSYEQYF. Here the CDR3 DNA reads TGCGCCAGCAGCCCGAGCTCCTACGAGCAGTACTTC.